The entry that follows covers one TCR beta chain sequence. Its target is unknown. Germline V lookup: CDR1 SEHNR, CDR2 FQNEAQ (reference sequence). This CDR3 spans 12 amino acids. Trimming left V 3 bases short and J 8 bases short, with 7 bases between. Generated by immunoSEQ multiplex PCR, the TCRdb table keeps only in-frame clones and is missing some. The sample has roughly 50,000 clones, approximately 86% seen once. This entry belongs to a study of T cell responses to AZD1222 COVID-19 vaccine. Whole-study results and caveats: Spike-specific TCR depth and breadth grew after two AZD1222 doses.

V gene TRBV7-9 combines with J gene TRBJ1-4; possibly TRBD1 for D (5 bases). The receptor comes from an adult who received the AZD1222 COVID-19 vaccine. Sequences were derived from peripheral blood, sampled 28 days after the second AZD1222 dose. The CDR3: CASSFDSEKLFF. DNA for the CDR3: TGTGCCAGCAGCTTCGACAGCGAAAAACTGTTTTTT.